This entry lists 3 T cell receptor beta chains sequenced from one sample in a study of cytomegalovirus exposure and HLA in healthy donors. The PCR had 60 Vbeta and 13 Jbeta primers. Clones were read by immunoSEQ multiplex PCR, and TCRdb kept only the in-frame ones, dropping some. The sample has some 150,000 clones, 60% to 85% seen once. The sample taken for sequencing was PBMCs. Receptor source: a woman between 40 and 55 years old in good health and CMV-seronegative.

The chain couples TRBV11-2 to TRBJ1-1; D might be TRBD1 (6 bases). The CDR3 extends over 15 amino acids. Trimming took 2 bases from V and 0 from J, leaving 10 bases between them. Per germline, CDR1 SGHAT and CDR2 FQNNGV. The CDR3 nucleotides read TGTGCCAGCAGCTTAAGGCCAGGGGTGAACACTGAAGCTTTCTTT. This codes for CASSLRPGVNTEAFF.

The rearrangement links TRBV9 to TRBJ2-3, with 7 bases matching TRBD1. The CDR3 has 15 amino acids. The junction had 3 bases not matched to a gene; V was cut back by 0 bases and J by 2 bases. Germline CDR1 reads SGDLS; CDR2 reads YYNGEE. CDR3 nucleotides: TGTGCCAGCAGCGTAGAGGACAGGTCCACAGATACGCAGTATTTT. Translating gives CASSVEDRSTDTQYF.

The chain recombines TRBV5-1 with TRBJ1-1; D may be TRBD1 (6 bases). Per the germline V gene, CDR1 is SGHRS and CDR2 is YFSETQ. Trimming shortened V by 5 bases and J by 1 base, and 12 bases separated the two germline ends. There are 14 residues in the CDR3. The DNA of the CDR3 is TGCGCCAGCAGTTACAGGGCGCGGAACACTGAAGCTTTCTTT. Translated: CASSYRARNTEAFF.